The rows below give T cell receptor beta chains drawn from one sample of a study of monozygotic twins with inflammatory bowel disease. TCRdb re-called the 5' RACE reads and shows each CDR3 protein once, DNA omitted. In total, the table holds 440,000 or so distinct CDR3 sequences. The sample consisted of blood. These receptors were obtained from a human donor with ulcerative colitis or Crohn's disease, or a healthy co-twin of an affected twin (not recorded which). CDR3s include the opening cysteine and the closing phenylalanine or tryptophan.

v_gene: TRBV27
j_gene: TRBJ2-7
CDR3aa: CASSLLGATSEPYEQYF

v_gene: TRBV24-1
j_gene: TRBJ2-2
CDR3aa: CATGGRAVNTGELFF

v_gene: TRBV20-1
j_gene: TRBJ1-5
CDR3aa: CSASLDRGHQPQHF

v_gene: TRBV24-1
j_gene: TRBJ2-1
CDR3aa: CATSDFGDRGDEQFF

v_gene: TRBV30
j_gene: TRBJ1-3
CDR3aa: CAWSVRRSSGNTIYF

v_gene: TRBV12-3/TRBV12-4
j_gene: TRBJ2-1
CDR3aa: CASRLRLVNNEQFF

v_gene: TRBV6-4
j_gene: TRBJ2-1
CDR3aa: CASSVEQGANNEQFF

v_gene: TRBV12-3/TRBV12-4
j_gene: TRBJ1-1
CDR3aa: CASTQGAEAFF

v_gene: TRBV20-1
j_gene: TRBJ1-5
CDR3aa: CSATSPGTGFGNQPQHF

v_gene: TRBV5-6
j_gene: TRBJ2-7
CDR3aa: CASSETGASYEQYF

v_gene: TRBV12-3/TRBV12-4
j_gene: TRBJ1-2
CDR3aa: CASSWGAYGYTF

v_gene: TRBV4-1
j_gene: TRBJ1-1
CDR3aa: CASSQEGGWGEAFF

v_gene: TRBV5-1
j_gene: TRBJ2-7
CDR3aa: CASSLGPLEGEQYF

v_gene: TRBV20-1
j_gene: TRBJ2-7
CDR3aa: CSARALAGAGYEQYF

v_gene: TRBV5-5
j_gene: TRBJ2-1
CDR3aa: CASRAGTGVFGSYNEQFF

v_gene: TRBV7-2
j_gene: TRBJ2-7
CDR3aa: CASSLDVGGYYEQYF

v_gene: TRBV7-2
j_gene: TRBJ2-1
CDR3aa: CASSLAGGTYNEQFF